These T cell receptor beta chains were read from a single sample in a study of cytomegalovirus exposure and HLA in healthy donors. Measured with immunoSEQ multiplex PCR; TCRdb has only the in-frame clones, and not every one. The sample consists of over 150,000 clones, around 77% of them appearing once. Material for sequencing was PBMCs. Receptors were obtained from a woman younger than 30 in good health and CMV-seronegative. CDR3s include the opening cysteine and the closing phenylalanine or tryptophan. Each record gives: clone size, J gene, V gene, D gene, CDR3 DNA, CDR3 protein. D genes are given only for firm matches. The size entry is marked missing in some rows and otherwise reads once, few, many or a size class.

abundance: .
j_gene: TRBJ1-1
v_gene: TRBV28
d_gene: .
CDR3nt: TGTGCCAGCAGTGTCCTAGGGGGAACTGAAGCTTTCTTT
CDR3aa: CASSVLGGTEAFF

abundance: .
j_gene: TRBJ1-1
v_gene: TRBV28
d_gene: .
CDR3nt: TGTGCCAGCAGGGTTCAGTCGAACACTGAAGCTTTCTTT
CDR3aa: CASRVQSNTEAFF

abundance: .
j_gene: TRBJ2-2
v_gene: TRBV11-1
d_gene: TRBD1
CDR3nt: TGTGCCAGCACGGGACAGCTCAACACCGGGGAGCTGTTTTTT
CDR3aa: CASTGQLNTGELFF

abundance: few
j_gene: TRBJ1-2
v_gene: TRBV28
d_gene: TRBD1
CDR3nt: TGTGCCAGCACTCAACAGGGGAGGCACTATGGCTACACCTTC
CDR3aa: CASTQQGRHYGYTF

abundance: .
j_gene: TRBJ2-7
v_gene: TRBV6-1
d_gene: TRBD1
CDR3nt: TGTGCCAGCAGTCCAGGACAGGTCTACGAGCAGTACTTC
CDR3aa: CASSPGQVYEQYF

abundance: few
j_gene: TRBJ1-5
v_gene: TRBV10-3
d_gene: .
CDR3nt: TGTGCCATCAGTGCCGGAGTAGCTAATCAGCCCCAGCATTTT
CDR3aa: CAISAGVANQPQHF

abundance: .
j_gene: TRBJ1-1
v_gene: TRBV4-1
d_gene: TRBD1
CDR3nt: TGCGCCAGCAGCCCCGGGACAGGCACTGAAGCTTTCTTT
CDR3aa: CASSPGTGTEAFF

abundance: .
j_gene: TRBJ2-1
v_gene: TRBV14
d_gene: .
CDR3nt: TGTGCCACCCGGGACAACTACAATGAGCAGTTCTTC
CDR3aa: CATRDNYNEQFF

abundance: .
j_gene: TRBJ1-5
v_gene: TRBV5-1
d_gene: .
CDR3nt: TGCGCCAGCAGCTTGTATGGGGGGGATGATCAGCCCCAGCATTTT
CDR3aa: CASSLYGGDDQPQHF

abundance: .
j_gene: TRBJ2-7
v_gene: TRBV28
d_gene: TRBD1
CDR3nt: TGTGCCAGCAGCTCAATCCCGGACAGGGGGTCCTACGAGCAGTACTTC
CDR3aa: CASSSIPDRGSYEQYF

abundance: .
j_gene: TRBJ1-2
v_gene: TRBV29-1
d_gene: .
CDR3nt: TGCAGCGTTGCCCTAACAGGGCTGGGGGGCTACACCTTC
CDR3aa: CSVALTGLGGYTF

abundance: .
j_gene: TRBJ2-1
v_gene: TRBV30
d_gene: TRBD1
CDR3nt: TGTGCCTGGGGGACAGCATCCTACAATGAGCAGTTCTTC
CDR3aa: CAWGTASYNEQFF

abundance: few
j_gene: TRBJ1-1
v_gene: TRBV7-3
d_gene: .
CDR3nt: TGTGCCAGCAGCGTGACCGGGATGAACACTGAAGCTTTCTTT
CDR3aa: CASSVTGMNTEAFF

abundance: .
j_gene: TRBJ2-5
v_gene: TRBV7-3
d_gene: TRBD2
CDR3nt: TGTGCCAGCAGCCGTTACGGGGGGAACCAAGAGACCCAGTACTTC
CDR3aa: CASSRYGGNQETQYF

abundance: .
j_gene: TRBJ2-7
v_gene: TRBV9
d_gene: TRBD1
CDR3nt: TGTGCCAGCAGCGGACAGGGGGAGAACTACGAGCAGTACTTC
CDR3aa: CASSGQGENYEQYF

abundance: .
j_gene: TRBJ2-3
v_gene: TRBV10-1
d_gene: TRBD2
CDR3nt: TGCGCCAGCAGTGAGTTCCTGGGAGGGCCAGATACGCAGTATTTT
CDR3aa: CASSEFLGGPDTQYF

abundance: .
j_gene: TRBJ1-5
v_gene: TRBV5-5
d_gene: .
CDR3nt: TGTGCCAGCAGCCCCCTGGGGCAGGGGAGCAATCAGCCCCAGCATTTT
CDR3aa: CASSPLGQGSNQPQHF

abundance: .
j_gene: TRBJ2-1
v_gene: TRBV5-4
d_gene: TRBD2
CDR3nt: TGTGCCAGCAGACCTAGCGGGGGGGCAAGTGAGCAGTTCTTC
CDR3aa: CASRPSGGASEQFF

abundance: few
j_gene: TRBJ2-7
v_gene: TRBV4-1
d_gene: .
CDR3nt: TGCGCCAGCAGCCAAGACCCTAGCGTGTCCTACGAGCAGTACTTC
CDR3aa: CASSQDPSVSYEQYF

abundance: .
j_gene: TRBJ2-7
v_gene: TRBV28
d_gene: .
CDR3nt: TGTGCCAGCAGTTTCTTGTACGAGCAGTACTTC
CDR3aa: CASSFLYEQYF

abundance: .
j_gene: TRBJ2-7
v_gene: TRBV5-1
d_gene: TRBD1
CDR3nt: TGCGCCAGCAGCTTGGAGAGGTCAGGGGGCGACGAGCAGTACTTC
CDR3aa: CASSLERSGGDEQYF

abundance: .
j_gene: TRBJ2-7
v_gene: TRBV29-1
d_gene: .
CDR3nt: TGCAGCGTTGAAGACAGAACCTACGAGCAGTACTTC
CDR3aa: CSVEDRTYEQYF